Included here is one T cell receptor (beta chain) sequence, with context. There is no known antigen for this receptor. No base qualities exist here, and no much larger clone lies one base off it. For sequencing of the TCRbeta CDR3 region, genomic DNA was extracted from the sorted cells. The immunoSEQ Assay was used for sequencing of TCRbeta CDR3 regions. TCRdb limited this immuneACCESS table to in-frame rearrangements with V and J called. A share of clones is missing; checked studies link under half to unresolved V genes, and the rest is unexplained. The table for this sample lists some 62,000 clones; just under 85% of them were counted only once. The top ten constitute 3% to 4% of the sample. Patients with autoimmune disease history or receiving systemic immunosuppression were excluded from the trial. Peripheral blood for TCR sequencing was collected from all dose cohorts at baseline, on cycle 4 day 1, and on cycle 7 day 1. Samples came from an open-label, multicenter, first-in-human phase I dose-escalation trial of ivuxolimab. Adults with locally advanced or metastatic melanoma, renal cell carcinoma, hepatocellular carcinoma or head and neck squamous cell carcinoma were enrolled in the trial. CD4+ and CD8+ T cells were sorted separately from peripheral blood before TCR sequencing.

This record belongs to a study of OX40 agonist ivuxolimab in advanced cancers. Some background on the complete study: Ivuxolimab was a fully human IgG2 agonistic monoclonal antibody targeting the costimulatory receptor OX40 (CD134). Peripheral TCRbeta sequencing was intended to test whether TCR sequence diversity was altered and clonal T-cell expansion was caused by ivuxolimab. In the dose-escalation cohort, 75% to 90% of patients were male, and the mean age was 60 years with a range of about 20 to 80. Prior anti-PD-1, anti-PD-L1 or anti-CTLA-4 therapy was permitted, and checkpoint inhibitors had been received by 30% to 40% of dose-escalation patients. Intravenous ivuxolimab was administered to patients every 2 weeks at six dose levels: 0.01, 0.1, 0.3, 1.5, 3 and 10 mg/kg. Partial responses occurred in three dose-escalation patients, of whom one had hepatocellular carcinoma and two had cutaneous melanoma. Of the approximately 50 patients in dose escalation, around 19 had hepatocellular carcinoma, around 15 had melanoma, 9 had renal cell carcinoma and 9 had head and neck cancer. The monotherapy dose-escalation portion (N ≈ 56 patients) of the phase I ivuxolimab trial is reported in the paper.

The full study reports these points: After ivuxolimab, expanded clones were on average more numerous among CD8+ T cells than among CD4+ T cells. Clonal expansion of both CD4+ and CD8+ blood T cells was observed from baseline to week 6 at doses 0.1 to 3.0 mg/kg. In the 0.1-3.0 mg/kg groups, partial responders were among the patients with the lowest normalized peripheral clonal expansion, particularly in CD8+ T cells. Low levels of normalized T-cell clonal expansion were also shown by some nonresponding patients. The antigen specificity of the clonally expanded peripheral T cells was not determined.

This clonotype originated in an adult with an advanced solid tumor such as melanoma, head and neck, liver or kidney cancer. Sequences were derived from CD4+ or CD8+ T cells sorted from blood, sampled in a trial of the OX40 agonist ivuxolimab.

Here is the DNA: TGTGCCAGCAGCTATGGCGACATAACTGAAGCTTTCTTT. It translates to CASSYGDITEAFF. The V gene is TRBV7-9 and the J gene is TRBJ1-1; there is no confident call for the D gene. Reading from cysteine to phenylalanine, the CDR3 counts 13 amino acids. Only the CDR3 region is kept as DNA, spanning 39 bases read in frame from base 1. Cut back by 4 bases and 5 bases, the V and J ends lie 11 bases apart. From the germline V gene (reference sequence), CDR1 is SEHNR and CDR2 is FQNEAQ.